A single T cell receptor (beta chain) is shown here with its context. The antigen is undetermined. This sample was included in a study of blood T cell dynamics during melanoma immunotherapy. In the study overall: Standard first-line treatment here was pembrolizumab or nivolumab plus ipilimumab in metastatic melanoma. Study-wide results and caveats: PBMC repertoires of eventual disease-control patients split at W3 into clonality or diversity gains.

Deletions cut 0 bases from V and 4 bases from J, with 16 bases between. Germline V gene data show CDR1 as LGHNA and CDR2 as YSLEER. The CDR3 length is 17 residues. Time point meaning: pre-treatment baseline. Assay: immunoSEQ multiplex PCR; the TCRdb copy retains only in-frame clones and omits some. The sample includes 6,000 to 8,000 clones, more than 65% of them seen just once. This TCR was sampled from a human donor with melanoma. The chain recombines TRBV4-3 with TRBJ1-5; D perhaps matches TRBD1 (5 bases). Sequenced material: blood, taken from a patient treated with checkpoint blockade. The chain's CDR3 is CASSQDIGGGWNQPQHF. The DNA of the CDR3 is TGCGCCAGCAGCCAAGATATCGGGGGAGGATGGAATCAGCCCCAGCATTTT.